This record concerns one T cell receptor beta chain sequence. Study processing details: Reference gene primer amplification gave nucleated cell count estimates. Generated by immunoSEQ multiplex PCR, the TCRdb table keeps only in-frame clones and is missing some. V, J and clone size are taken as reported in that table, and D and trimming were inferred from the DNA itself. The table lists about 260,000 clones, just under 85% of them singletons. The source of the sample is a study of blood T cell repertoires in COVID-19. Study in general: COVID-19 samples, acute and convalescent, were from the United States, Italy and Spain. Sources were T cells, B-cell-depleted T cells, or PBMCs; the material itself was cDNA or gDNA.

The TCR was taken from a woman older than 75 with acute or convalescent COVID-19. The source material was peripheral blood.

This CDR3 is CASSYVGTGSEPQHF. The CDR3 nucleotides are TGTGCCAGCAGTTACGTGGGGACAGGGAGTGAGCCCCAGCATTTT. The V call is TRBV6-2 or TRBV6-3, the J call TRBJ1-5; TRBD1 aligns across 9 bases. Germline CDR1 and CDR2: MNHEY and SVGEGT. V gave up 2 bases and J gave up 8 bases; unmatched junction bases: 7. The CDR3 extends over 15 amino acids.